The present T cell receptor (beta chain) was sequenced within a study of T cells in Graves' hyperthyroidism and ophthalmopathy. Regarding the study as a whole: Ophthalmopathy was identified by the model a median about seven months ahead of onset.

CDR3 size: 15 residues. The germline V gene encodes CDR1 SGHAT and CDR2 FQNNGV. Trimming cost V 5 bases and J 1 base; bases outside gene matches: 7. Researchers took RNA transcripts and amplified the TCR beta CDR3 regions from them. The TCR CDR3 first-round RT-PCR relied on the HTBI primer set. TCRdb analysed the multiplex PCR reads with MiXCR anew, one entry per CDR3 protein. Seen here are a few hundred thousand distinct CDR3 sequences, less than 15% observed once, and the top ten hold less than 10%. At least ten counts were recorded for this clonotype. Antigen specificity is unknown. The receptor was isolated from a woman in her late teens or twenties with Graves' hyperthyroidism. The specimen sequenced was blood. This sequence joins TRBV11-2 and TRBJ2-5; TRBD2 matches at 7 bases. The CDR3 region is CASSPGLDPQETQYF. In nucleotides, the CDR3 is TGTGCCAGCAGCCCCGGACTAGATCCCCAAGAGACCCAGTACTTC. Full variable domain (outside the CDR3, taken from reference TRBV11-2 and TRBJ2-5): EAGVAQSPRYKIIEKRQSVAFWCNPISGHATLYWYQQILGQGPKLLIQFQNNGVVDDSQLPKDRFSAERLKGVDSTLKIQPAKLEDSAVYLCASSPGLDPQETQYFGPGTRLLVL.